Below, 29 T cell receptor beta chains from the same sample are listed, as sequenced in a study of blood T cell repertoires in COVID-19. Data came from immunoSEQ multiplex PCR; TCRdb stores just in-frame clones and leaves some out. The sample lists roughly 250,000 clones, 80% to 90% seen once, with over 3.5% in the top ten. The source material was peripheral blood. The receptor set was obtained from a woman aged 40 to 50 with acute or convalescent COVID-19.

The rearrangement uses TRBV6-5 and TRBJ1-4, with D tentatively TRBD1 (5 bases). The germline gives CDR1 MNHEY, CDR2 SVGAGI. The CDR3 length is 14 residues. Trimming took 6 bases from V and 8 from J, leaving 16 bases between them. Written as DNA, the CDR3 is TGTGCCAGCAGGGGGCACAGCCGGTCGGAAAAACTGTTTTTT. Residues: CASRGHSRSEKLFF.

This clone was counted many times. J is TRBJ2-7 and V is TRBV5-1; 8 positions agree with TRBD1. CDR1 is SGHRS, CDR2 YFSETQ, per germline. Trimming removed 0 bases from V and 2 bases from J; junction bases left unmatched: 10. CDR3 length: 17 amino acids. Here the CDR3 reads CASSLALTGDPPYEQYV. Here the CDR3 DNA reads TGCGCCAGCAGCTTGGCTTTGACAGGGGATCCTCCCTACGAGCAGTACGTC.

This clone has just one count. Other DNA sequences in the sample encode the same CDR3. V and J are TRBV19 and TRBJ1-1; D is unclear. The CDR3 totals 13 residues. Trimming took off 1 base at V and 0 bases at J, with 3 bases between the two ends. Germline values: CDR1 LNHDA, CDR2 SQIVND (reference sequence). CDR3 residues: CASSIGVNTEAFF. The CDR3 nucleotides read TGTGCCAGTAGTATAGGCGTGAACACTGAAGCTTTCTTT.

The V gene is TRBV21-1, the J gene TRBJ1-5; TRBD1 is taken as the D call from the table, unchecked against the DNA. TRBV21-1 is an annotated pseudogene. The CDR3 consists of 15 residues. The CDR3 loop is CASSPPRDRIQPQHF. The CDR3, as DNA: TGTGCCAGCAGCCCCCCCCGGGACAGAATTCAGCCCCAGCATTTT.

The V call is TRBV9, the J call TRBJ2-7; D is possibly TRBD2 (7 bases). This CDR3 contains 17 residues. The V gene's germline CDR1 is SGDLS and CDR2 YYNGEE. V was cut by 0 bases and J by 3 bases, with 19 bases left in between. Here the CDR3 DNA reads TGTGCCAGCAGCGTAGGGGGGGGCCCACGCCTTTTCTACGAGCAGTACGTC. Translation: CASSVGGGPRLFYEQYV.

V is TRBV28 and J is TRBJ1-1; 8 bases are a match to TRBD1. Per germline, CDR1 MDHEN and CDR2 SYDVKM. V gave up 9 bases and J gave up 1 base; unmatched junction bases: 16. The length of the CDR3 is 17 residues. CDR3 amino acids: CASSFIRDRRGNTEAFF. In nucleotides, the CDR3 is TGTGCCAGTTCTTTTATCCGGGACAGGAGGGGGAACACTGAAGCTTTCTTT.

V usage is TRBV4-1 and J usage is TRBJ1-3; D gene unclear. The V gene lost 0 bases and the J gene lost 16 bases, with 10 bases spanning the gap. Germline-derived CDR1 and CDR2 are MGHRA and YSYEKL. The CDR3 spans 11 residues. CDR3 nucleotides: TGCGCCAGCAGCCAAGATACCCGGGTCTATTTT. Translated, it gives CASSQDTRVYF.

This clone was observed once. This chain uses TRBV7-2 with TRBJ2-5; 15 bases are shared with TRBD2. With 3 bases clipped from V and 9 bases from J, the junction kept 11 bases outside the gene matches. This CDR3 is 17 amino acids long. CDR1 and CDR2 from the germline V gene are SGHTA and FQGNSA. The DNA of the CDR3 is TGTGCCAGCAGCTTGGGACTAGCGGGGGGTCAAGGTGGGGCCCAGTACTTC. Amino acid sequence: CASSLGLAGGQGGAQYF.

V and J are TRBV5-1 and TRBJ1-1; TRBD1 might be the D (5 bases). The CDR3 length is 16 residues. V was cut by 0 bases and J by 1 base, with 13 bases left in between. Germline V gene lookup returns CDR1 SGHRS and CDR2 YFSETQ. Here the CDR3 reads CASSLVPGRTNTEAFF. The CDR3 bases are TGCGCCAGCAGCTTGGTGCCAGGGCGGACGAACACTGAAGCTTTCTTT.

DNA of the CDR3: TGTGCCAGCAGCAGAGCAGGGGAATTGCAGTTCTTC. It specifies CASSRAGELQFF. The rearrangement links TRBV2 to TRBJ2-1, with D possibly matching TRBD1 (6 bases). This CDR3 comprises 12 residues. The ends were cut back, 6 bases at V and 12 bases at J, with 15 bases in the middle. Germline values: CDR1 SNHLY, CDR2 FYNNEI.

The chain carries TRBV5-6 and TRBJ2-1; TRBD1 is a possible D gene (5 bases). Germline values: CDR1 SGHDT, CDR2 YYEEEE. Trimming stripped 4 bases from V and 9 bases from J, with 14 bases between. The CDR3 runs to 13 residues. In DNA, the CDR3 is TGTGCCAGCAGCCCTGGGGATCAGGGTGAGCAGTTCTTC. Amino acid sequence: CASSPGDQGEQFF.

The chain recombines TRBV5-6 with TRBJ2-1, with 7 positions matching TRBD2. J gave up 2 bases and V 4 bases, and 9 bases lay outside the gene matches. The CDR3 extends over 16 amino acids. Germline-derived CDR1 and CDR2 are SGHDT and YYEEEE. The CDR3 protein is CASSPSLADAYNEQFF. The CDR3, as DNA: TGTGCCAGCAGCCCGTCCCTAGCGGACGCCTACAATGAGCAGTTCTTC.

The CDR3 loop reads CASSLSRGTDTQYF. The CDR3 coding sequence is TGTGCCAGCAGCTTATCCAGGGGGACAGATACGCAGTATTTT. The chain employs TRBV11-3 and TRBJ2-3, with 7 bases that match TRBD1. This CDR3 region has 14 residues. Germline CDR1 SGHNT, CDR2 YENEEA. V was pared by 2 bases and J by 3 bases, with 2 bases of the junction left unmatched.

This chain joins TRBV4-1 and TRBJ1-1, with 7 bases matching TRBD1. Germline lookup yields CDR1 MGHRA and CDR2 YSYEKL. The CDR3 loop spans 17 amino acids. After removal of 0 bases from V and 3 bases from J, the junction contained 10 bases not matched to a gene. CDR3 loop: CASSQDLDGRGDTEAFF. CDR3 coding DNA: TGCGCCAGCAGCCAAGATTTAGACGGCAGGGGGGACACTGAAGCTTTCTTT.

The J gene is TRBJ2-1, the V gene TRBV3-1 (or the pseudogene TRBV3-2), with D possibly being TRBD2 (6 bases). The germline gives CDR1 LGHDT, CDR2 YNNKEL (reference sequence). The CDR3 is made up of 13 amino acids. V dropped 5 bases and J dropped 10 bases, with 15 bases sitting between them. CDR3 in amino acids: CASSFNRDLEQFF. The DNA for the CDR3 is TGTGCCAGCAGCTTCAACCGGGACTTAGAGCAGTTCTTC.

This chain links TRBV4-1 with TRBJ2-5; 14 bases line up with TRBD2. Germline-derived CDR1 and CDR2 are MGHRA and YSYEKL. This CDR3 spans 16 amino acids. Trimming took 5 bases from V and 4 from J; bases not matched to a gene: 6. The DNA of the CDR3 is TGCGCCAGCAGCACCCGGACTAGCGGGGGGCGAGAGACCCAGTACTTC. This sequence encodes CASSTRTSGGRETQYF.

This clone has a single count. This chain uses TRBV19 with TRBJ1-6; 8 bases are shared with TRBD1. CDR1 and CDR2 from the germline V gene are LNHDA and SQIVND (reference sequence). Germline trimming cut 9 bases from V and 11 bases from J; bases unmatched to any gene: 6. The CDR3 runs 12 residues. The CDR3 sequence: CASRQGRAPLHF. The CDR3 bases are TGTGCCAGCAGACAGGGGCGGGCACCCCTCCACTTT.

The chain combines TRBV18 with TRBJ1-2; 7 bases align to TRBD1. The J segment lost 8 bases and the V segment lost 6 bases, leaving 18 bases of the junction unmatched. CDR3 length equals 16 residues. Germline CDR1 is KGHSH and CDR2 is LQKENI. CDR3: CASSPDRVAGNRGYTF. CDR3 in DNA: TGTGCCAGCTCGCCCGACAGGGTTGCAGGGAACAGGGGCTACACCTTC.

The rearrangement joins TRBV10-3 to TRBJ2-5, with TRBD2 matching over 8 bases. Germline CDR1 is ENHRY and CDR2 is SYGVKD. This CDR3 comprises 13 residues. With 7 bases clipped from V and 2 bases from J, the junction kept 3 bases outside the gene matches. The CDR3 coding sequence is TGTGCCATCAATAGCGGGGCGCAAGAGACCCAGTACTTC. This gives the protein CAINSGAQETQYF.

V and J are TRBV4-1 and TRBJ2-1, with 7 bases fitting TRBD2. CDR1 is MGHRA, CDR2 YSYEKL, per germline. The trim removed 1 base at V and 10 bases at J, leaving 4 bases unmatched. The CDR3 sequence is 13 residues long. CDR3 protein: CASSQGLAREQFF. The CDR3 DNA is TGCGCCAGCAGCCAAGGACTAGCTCGGGAGCAGTTCTTC.

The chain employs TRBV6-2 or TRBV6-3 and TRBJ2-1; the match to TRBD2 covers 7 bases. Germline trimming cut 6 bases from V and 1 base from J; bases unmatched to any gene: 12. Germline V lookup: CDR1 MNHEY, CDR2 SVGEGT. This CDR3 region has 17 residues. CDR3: CASSRDAGTTSYNEQFF. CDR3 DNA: TGTGCCAGCAGCCGAGACGCCGGGACTACTTCCTACAATGAGCAGTTCTTC.

This CDR3 is CASSLATLTEAFF. CDR3 in DNA: TGCGCCAGCAGCTTGGCAACTCTCACTGAAGCTTTCTTT. The chain uses TRBV5-1 and TRBJ1-1; D is uncertain. Germline V CDR1 and CDR2: SGHRS, YFSETQ. Trimming took off 0 bases at V and 4 bases at J, with 7 bases between the two ends. The CDR3 runs 13 residues.

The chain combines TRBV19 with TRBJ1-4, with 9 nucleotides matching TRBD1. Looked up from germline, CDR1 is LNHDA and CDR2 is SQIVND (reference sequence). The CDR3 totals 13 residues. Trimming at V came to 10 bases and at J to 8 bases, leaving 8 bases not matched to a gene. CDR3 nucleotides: TGTGCCACTCGGGACAGGGTAAACGAAAAACTGTTTTTT. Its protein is CATRDRVNEKLFF.

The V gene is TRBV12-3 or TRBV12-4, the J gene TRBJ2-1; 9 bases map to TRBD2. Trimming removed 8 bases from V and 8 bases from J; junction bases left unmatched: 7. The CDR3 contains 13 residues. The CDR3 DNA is TGTGCCAGCTCGGCGGGGGGGCCCTATGAGCAGTTCTTC. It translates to CASSAGGPYEQFF.

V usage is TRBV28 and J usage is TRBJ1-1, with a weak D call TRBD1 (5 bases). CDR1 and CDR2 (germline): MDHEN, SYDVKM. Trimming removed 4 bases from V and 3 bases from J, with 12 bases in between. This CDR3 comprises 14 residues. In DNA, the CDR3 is TGTGCCAGCAGTTCCGGGACTCCTTACACTGAAGCTTTCTTT. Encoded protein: CASSSGTPYTEAFF.

This CDR3 is CASRPQDSANYGYTF. CDR3 nucleotide sequence: TGTGCCAGCAGACCCCAGGACAGCGCTAACTATGGCTACACCTTC. The chain uses TRBV28 and TRBJ1-2; TRBD1 is a possible D gene (6 bases). The length of the CDR3 is 15 residues. Germline loops: CDR1 MDHEN, CDR2 SYDVKM. Trimming removed 6 bases from V and 0 bases from J, with 14 bases in between.

The CDR3 DNA reads as TGTGCCAGCAGCTTGCGTTCTCAGGGGCTCTCTGGAAACACCATATATTTT. Translated: CASSLRSQGLSGNTIYF. This chain links TRBV5-4 with TRBJ1-3; tentatively, D is TRBD1 (6 bases). V was shortened by 1 base and J by 0 bases, with 14 bases between the two germline ends. Germline CDR1 and CDR2: SGHNT and YYREEE (reference sequence). The CDR3 consists of 17 residues.

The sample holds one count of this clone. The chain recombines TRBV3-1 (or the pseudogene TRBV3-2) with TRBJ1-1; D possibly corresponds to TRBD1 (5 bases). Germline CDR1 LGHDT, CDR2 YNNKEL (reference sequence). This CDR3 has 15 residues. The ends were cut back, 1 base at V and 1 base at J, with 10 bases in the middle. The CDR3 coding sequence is TGTGCCAGCAGCCAAGGACAGCAGCGGAACACTGAAGCTTTCTTT. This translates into CASSQGQQRNTEAFF.

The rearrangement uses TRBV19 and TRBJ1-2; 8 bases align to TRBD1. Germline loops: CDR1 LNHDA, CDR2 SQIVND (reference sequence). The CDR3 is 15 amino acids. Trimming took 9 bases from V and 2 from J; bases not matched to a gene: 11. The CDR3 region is CASSTDRGLNYGYTF. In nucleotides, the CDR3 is TGTGCCAGCTCAACCGACAGGGGCCTAAACTATGGCTACACCTTC.